This is a list of T cell receptor beta chains from one sample in a study of T cells expressing NK-cell markers. From the 5' RACE reads, TCRdb lists one entry per CDR3 protein and no DNA. This sample's clone table lists some 500,000 distinct CDR3 sequences. Sequencing used blood T cells: a sorted CD56 or NKG2C T cell subset, CD4+ or CD8+ T cells, or bulk PBMC T cells (not recorded which). These receptors originate from a woman aged 50 to 65 in good health. CDR3s include the opening cysteine and the closing phenylalanine or tryptophan.

CDR3aa	v_gene	j_gene
CSARDSGQGASTGELFF	TRBV20-1	TRBJ2-2
CASGEGVNEQFF	TRBV5-1	TRBJ2-1
CASSLIRAGLGGNEQFF	TRBV5-5	TRBJ2-1
CASSGYGVLRTGELFF	TRBV6-1	TRBJ2-2
CASSHRPTDTQYF	TRBV19	TRBJ2-3
CASSLLPSTDTQYF	TRBV7-9	TRBJ2-3
CASSLVTTLSNEQFF	TRBV5-1	TRBJ2-1
CASSLDLAPTYEQYF	TRBV5-1	TRBJ2-7
CASSPRRGGGVYEQYF	TRBV3-1	TRBJ2-7
CASSQGQVTLSGANVLTF	TRBV14	TRBJ2-6
CATRDPNEKLFF	TRBV6-5	TRBJ1-4
CASKKGQWGTEAFF	TRBV7-2	TRBJ1-1
CASSQGTVTLETQYF	TRBV3-1	TRBJ2-5
CSVARPVGTGEDYGYTF	TRBV29-1	TRBJ1-2
CATSDLGPGDTQYF	TRBV24-1	TRBJ2-3
CASSVTGTSKTQYF	TRBV7-2	TRBJ2-5
CSARRLADEQFF	TRBV20-1	TRBJ2-1
CSARQPGSGANVLTF	TRBV20-1	TRBJ2-6
CASSPRVAGGYEQYF	TRBV2	TRBJ2-7
CASSQDPHHNEQFF	TRBV3-1	TRBJ2-1
CSAREITGGGFAKNIQYF	TRBV20-1	TRBJ2-4
CASSPGAANLYEQYF	TRBV7-2	TRBJ2-7
CASSLPGVSGNEQFF	TRBV5-1	TRBJ2-1
CASSLGPSFYEQYF	TRBV5-1	TRBJ2-7
CASSSGLAGTSSYEQYF	TRBV5-1	TRBJ2-7
CASSSPRHPSYNEQFF	TRBV7-9	TRBJ2-1
CAISEFAGGRPDTQYF	TRBV10-3	TRBJ2-3
CASSIVGQGMFSDTQYF	TRBV19	TRBJ2-3
CASSLGLAPNNEQFF	TRBV12-3/TRBV12-4	TRBJ2-1
CAFARGAVPIQGRRDEQFF	TRBV7-9	TRBJ2-1
CASSRIPGARRTDTQYF	TRBV18	TRBJ2-3
CASSSDRTEQFF	TRBV12-3/TRBV12-4	TRBJ2-1
CASSSPSGSSYNEQFF	TRBV14	TRBJ2-1
CSVEGGTRGSSNEQFF	TRBV29-1	TRBJ2-1
CASSQRADTQYF	TRBV3-1	TRBJ2-3
CASSAKDYTLYNEQFF	TRBV5-1	TRBJ2-1
CASSLSGGQPQHF	TRBV12-3/TRBV12-4	TRBJ1-5
CASSEKADRQTPLQYF	TRBV2	TRBJ2-3
CASSRISGGVGELFF	TRBV6-2/TRBV6-3	TRBJ2-2
CASRILAGDYEQYF	TRBV6-2/TRBV6-3	TRBJ2-7
CASSGSGRYTQYF	TRBV12-3/TRBV12-4	TRBJ2-3
CSADSLGGRNEQFF	TRBV20-1	TRBJ2-1